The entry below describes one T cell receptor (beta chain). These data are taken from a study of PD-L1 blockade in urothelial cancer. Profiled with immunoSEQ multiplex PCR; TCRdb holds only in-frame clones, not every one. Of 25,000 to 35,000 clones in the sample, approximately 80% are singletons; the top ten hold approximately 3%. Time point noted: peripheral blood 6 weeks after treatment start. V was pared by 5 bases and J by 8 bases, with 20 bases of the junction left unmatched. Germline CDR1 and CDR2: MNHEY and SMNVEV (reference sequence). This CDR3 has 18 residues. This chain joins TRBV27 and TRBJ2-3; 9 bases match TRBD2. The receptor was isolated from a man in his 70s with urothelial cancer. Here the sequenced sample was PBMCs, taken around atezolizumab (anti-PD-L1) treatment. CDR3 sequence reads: CASSKGSGIAGEQSTQYF. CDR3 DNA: TGTGCCAGCAGTAAAGGGTCAGGGATAGCGGGAGAGCAGAGTACGCAGTATTTT.